A single TCR beta chain is shown here with its context. No cognate antigen has been identified for it. No much larger clonotype is one base removed from it; base qualities were not supplied. A distance of 9 bases separates the germline ends of V and J, which lose 4 bases and 5 bases respectively. Reading from cysteine to phenylalanine, the CDR3 counts 13 amino acids. Of all the DNA, just the CDR3 is kept, 39 bases in frame from base 1. CDR1 and CDR2, per the germline V gene, are MNHEY and SVGAGI. The data belong to a study of cytomegalovirus exposure and HLA in healthy donors listed by TCRdb under 2017. For context, the study as a whole: The 666 repertoires of the first cohort and the 110 or so validation repertoires were produced on the same platform, according to a later analysis. Besides the first cohort of 666 subjects, a separate validation cohort made up of around 120 different subjects was used. High-throughput TCR immunosequencing, statistical association of individual TCRs with disease status, and machine learning were combined to predict cytomegalovirus infection status. The aim of the study was to test whether cataloging public T cell receptors could identify signatures of past pathogen exposure.

Libraries were prepared through the immunoSEQ multiplex PCR assay. The paper's data handling went like this. A statistical classification framework was developed to diagnose cytomegalovirus status using the catalog of TCR beta chain sequences. What TCRdb holds here is the immuneACCESS table cut down to in-frame rearrangements. Part of the clones is not present; checked against another copy, under half of the missing clones reflect an unresolved V gene, and the others are unexplained. V, J and clone size are those of that table, while D and trimming were read from the DNA. Recorded for this sample are some 170,000 clones; about 87% of them occurred a single time. The ten most abundant clones make up approximately 1.5% of the sample. The investigation overall reported the following: Subsequent analysis determined that TCRs grouped into clusters in the first cohort also showed a tendency toward co-occurrence across the approximately 110 validation repertoires, and 94% of cluster scores exceeded 0. All 130 or so repertoires were used to score co-occurrence in the validation cohort in a later analysis, because that analysis had no HLA typing for the cohort. The classifier was reported to diagnose cytomegalovirus status with high specificity and sensitivity in both the original and validation cohorts. The study gave a list of 150 to 200 TCR beta chains associated with cytomegalovirus. Across donors, most TCR sequences were observed very rarely, whereas some public TCRs were present in many individuals. It was suggested by the authors that the approach could potentially be generalized to other disease states and immunological phenotypes. In vitro tests confirmed that a few of the cytomegalovirus-associated TCR beta chains recognize cytomegalovirus antigens.

The donors were included in the validation cohort of over a hundred subjects, a group kept apart from the roughly 670-subject first cohort. Source material: PBMCs. This receptor chain uses TRBV6-5 and TRBJ2-1; perhaps TRBD1 is the D gene, with 5 bases matching. The sequence was obtained from a woman in her twenties or thirties in good health and CMV-seronegative. The CDR3 region: CASSFRVDNEQFF. The DNA sequence is as follows: TGTGCCAGCAGTTTCAGGGTGGACAATGAGCAGTTCTTC.